This T cell receptor (beta chain) was recovered during a study of CD8+ T cells in alopecia areata (dated 2018 in TCRdb). Broadly, across the study: The treated patients, all with moderate-to-severe alopecia areata, were enrolled in an open-label pilot trial of oral tofacitinib given at 5 to 10 mg twice daily. Tofacitinib was administered for 6 to 18 months, and 6 months of follow-up off drug were then conducted to assess delayed response and recurrence. In humans, TCRbeta sequencing was performed on scalp tissue and on sorted CD4+ and CD8+ peripheral blood T cells from healthy controls and from patients with patchy or totalis/universalis alopecia areata. To study T cell clonal expansion in alopecia areata, the researchers applied high-throughput TCRbeta sequencing to both the C3H/HeJ mouse model and human patients. RNA was obtained with the PAXgene miRNA kit for fixed scalp, the miRNeasy kit for PBMCs, and the RNeasy kit for mouse skin. Biopsies were taken from tofacitinib-treated patients at baseline and at 4 and 24 weeks of treatment, and a later scalp biopsy was taken in several of the tofacitinib-treated patients. immunoSEQ multiplex PCR using 35 Vbeta forward primers and 13 Jbeta reverse primers was used to amplify TCRbeta CDR3 regions. Scalp clonality was compared among normal scalp (n=4), patchy alopecia areata scalp (n=8), and alopecia totalis/universalis scalp (n=8). Disease severity in treated patients was measured with the SALT score, which quantifies the percentage of affected scalp surface area.

The CDR3 sequence holds 16 residues, the cysteine and phenylalanine included. The only DNA kept is the CDR3, 48 bases in frame from the first base. The germline V gene (reference sequence) specifies SGHAT as CDR1 and FQDESV as CDR2. V loses 3 bases of germline sequence and J loses 0 bases, and the interval between the two ends is 14 bases. Study-wide conclusions, independent of this receptor: With tofacitinib, both scalp clonality and the number of expanded CD8+ clones among the top 100 scalp clones went down significantly. Higher clonality and more expanded CD8+ clones were observed in lesional scalp than in normal scalp, particularly in alopecia totalis/universalis, a finding suggestive of antigenic drive. The treated cohort was small, with a single nonresponder, so links between baseline CD8+ expansion and response need larger studies. Unlike mouse skin, which is dominated by gammadelta T cells, normal human skin has resident alphabeta T cells that are also sequenced, and this complicates analysis of the scalp TCR repertoire. Compared with mice, TCR sequences shared between patients were less clear, possibly partly because of HLA diversity across the patient population. Many expanded lesional clones were found to persist in scalp and blood during tofacitinib treatment, and relapse after treatment cessation may be partly explained by this persistence.

This clone appeared once. No antigen is known for it. No much larger clone is present one base from it, and per-base qualities are unavailable. The library was obtained by the immunoSEQ multiplex PCR assay. For TCR sequencing, RNA was extracted from every sample and reverse transcribed into cDNA to serve as template. First-strand cDNA was synthesized using SuperScript III with a 2:1 mix of oligo-dT and random hexamers. A synthetic immune receptor repertoire was used to measure amplification bias, and any remaining bias was corrected computationally. The original methods were these. Raw reads were preprocessed to remove errors, and CDR3 was defined by IMGT conventions from the conserved cysteine to phenylalanine. Clonality was computed as 1 minus the Shannon entropy, with the entropy normalized by log2 of the number of productive unique TCRs. CD4 or CD8 identity of scalp clones was inferred by cross-referencing scalp TCRbeta sequences with sorted blood CD4 and CD8 repertoires. As stored in TCRdb, this immuneACCESS dataset retains in-frame rearrangements with V and J assigned. A fraction of the clones does not appear; measured against another copy, unresolved V genes explain less than half of the discrepancy, and the remainder lacks a known reason. D and trimming were read from the DNA, whereas the V and J calls and clone size are those reported in that table. The sample includes under 150,000 clones, with 65% to 90% observed a single time. 20% to 25% of the sample comes from the top ten.

The sample's time point label, decoded: 4 weeks on oral tofacitinib. Taken with the paper, the label for treatment or condition translates to: oral pan-JAK inhibitor, 5-10 mg twice daily. Peripheral blood and lesional scalp punch biopsies were obtained from patients with alopecia areata. After PBMCs were isolated by density centrifugation and stained for CD3, CD4 and CD8, a FACSAria was used to sort CD4+ and CD8+ T cells. This chain is built from TRBV11-1 and TRBJ1-1, and TRBD1 may be the D gene, going by 6 matching bases. This clonotype was sampled from a human donor with alopecia areata. The sample in question was CD8+ T cells sorted from blood, obtained at week 4, from a patient treated with tofacitinib. The DNA sequence follows: TGTGCCAGCAGCTTGTTGTCAGGGGCCCTGAACACTGAAGCTTTCTTT. Its coded protein is CASSLLSGALNTEAFF.